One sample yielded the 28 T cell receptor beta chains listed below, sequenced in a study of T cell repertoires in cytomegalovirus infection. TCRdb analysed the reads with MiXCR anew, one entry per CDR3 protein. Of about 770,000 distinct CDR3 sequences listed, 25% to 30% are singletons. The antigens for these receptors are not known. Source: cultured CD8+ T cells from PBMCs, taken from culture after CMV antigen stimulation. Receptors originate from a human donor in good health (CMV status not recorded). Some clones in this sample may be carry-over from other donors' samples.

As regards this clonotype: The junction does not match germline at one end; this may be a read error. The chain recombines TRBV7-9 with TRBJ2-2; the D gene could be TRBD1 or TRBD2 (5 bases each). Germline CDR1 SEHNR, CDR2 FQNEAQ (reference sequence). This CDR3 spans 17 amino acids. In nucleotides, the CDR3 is TGTGCCAGCAGGTTAGATCGGGGCCGGCAGGGCTCCGGGGAGCTGTTTTTT. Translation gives CASRLDRGRQGSGELFF. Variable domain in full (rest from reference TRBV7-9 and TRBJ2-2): DTGVSQNPRHKITKRGQNVTFRCDPISEHNRLYWYRQTLGQGPEFLTYFQNEAQLEKSRLLSDRFSAERPKGSFSTLEIQRTEQGDSAMYLCASRLDRGRQGSGELFFGEGSRLTVL.

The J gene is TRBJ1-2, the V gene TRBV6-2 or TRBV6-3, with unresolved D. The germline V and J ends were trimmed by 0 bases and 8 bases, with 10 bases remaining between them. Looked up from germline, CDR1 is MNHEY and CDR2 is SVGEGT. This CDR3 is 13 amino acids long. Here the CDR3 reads CASSYSTLRGYTF. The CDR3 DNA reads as TGTGCCAGCAGTTACTCTACCTTACGGGGCTACACCTTC.

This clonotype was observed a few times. CDR3 DNA sequence: TGCGCCAGCAGCCAAGAGGCTAGCGGGGGGCGCACAGATACGCAGTATTTT. Its protein is CASSQEASGGRTDTQYF. V and J are TRBV4-1 and TRBJ2-3; 11 bases agree with TRBD2. The CDR3 totals 17 residues. CDR1 is MGHRA, CDR2 YSYEKL, per germline. The V segment lost 0 bases and the J segment 1 base; nucleotides outside the gene matches: 3.

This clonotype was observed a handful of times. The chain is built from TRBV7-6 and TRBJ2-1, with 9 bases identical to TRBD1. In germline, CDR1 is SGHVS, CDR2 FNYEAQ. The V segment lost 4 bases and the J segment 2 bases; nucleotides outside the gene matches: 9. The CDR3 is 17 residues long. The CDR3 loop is CASSSGTGYRPYNEQFF. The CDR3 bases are TGTGCCAGCAGCTCCGGGACAGGGTATCGTCCCTACAATGAGCAGTTCTTC.

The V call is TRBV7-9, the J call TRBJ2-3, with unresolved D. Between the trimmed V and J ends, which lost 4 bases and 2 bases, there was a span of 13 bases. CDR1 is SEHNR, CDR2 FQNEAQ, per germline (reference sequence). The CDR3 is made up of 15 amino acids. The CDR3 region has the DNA TGTGCCAGCAGCTGGCCCGACCGGTACACAGATACGCAGTATTTT. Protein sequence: CASSWPDRYTDTQYF.

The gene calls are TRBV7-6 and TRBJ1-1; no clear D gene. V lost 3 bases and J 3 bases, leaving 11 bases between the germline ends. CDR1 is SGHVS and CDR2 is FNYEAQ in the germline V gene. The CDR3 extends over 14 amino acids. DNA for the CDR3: TGTGCCAGCAGCTTTGGAGTCGCCGACACTGAAGCTTTCTTT. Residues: CASSFGVADTEAFF.

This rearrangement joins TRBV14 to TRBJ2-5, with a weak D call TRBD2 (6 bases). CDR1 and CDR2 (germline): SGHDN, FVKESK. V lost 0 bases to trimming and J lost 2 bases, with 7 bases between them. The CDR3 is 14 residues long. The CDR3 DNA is TGTGCCAGCAGCCAAGACGGGAGTCAAGAGACCCAGTACTTC. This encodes CASSQDGSQETQYF.

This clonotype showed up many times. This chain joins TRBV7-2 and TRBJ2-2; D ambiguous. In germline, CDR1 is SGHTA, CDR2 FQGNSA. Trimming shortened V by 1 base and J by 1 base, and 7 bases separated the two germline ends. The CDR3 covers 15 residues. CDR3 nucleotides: TGTGCCAGCAGCTTAGGGTCCCGGAACACCGGGGAGCTGTTTTTT. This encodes CASSLGSRNTGELFF.

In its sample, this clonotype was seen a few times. Here the CDR3 reads CASSLVRTETSTTGELFF. The DNA for the CDR3 is TGTGCCAGCAGCTTAGTGAGGACAGAAACCTCAACTACCGGGGAGCTGTTTTTT. The rearrangement links TRBV7-9 to TRBJ2-2; weak D call: TRBD1 (6 bases). Trimming shortened V by 1 base and J by 5 bases, and 20 bases separated the two germline ends. The CDR3 is 18 residues long. Germline V lookup: CDR1 SEHNR, CDR2 FQNEAQ (reference sequence).

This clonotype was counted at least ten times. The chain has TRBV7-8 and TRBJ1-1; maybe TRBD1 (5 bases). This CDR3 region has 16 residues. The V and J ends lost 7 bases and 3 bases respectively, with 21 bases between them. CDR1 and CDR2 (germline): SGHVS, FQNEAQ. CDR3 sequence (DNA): TGTGCCAGCACCTTCGGGCAGGGAAGAGGGTACACTGAAGCTTTCTTT. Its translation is CASTFGQGRGYTEAFF.

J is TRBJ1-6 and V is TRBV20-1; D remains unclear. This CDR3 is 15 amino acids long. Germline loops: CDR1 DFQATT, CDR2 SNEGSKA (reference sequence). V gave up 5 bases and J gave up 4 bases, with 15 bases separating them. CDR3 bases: TGCAGTGCTCGGAACGAGTGGGCTTATAATTCACCCCTCCACTTT. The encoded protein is CSARNEWAYNSPLHF.

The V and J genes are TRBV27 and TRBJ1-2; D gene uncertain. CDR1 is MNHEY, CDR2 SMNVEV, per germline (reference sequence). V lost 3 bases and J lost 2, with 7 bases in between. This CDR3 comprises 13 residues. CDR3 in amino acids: CASSFSPNYGYTF. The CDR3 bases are TGTGCCAGCAGTTTTTCTCCCAACTATGGCTACACCTTC.

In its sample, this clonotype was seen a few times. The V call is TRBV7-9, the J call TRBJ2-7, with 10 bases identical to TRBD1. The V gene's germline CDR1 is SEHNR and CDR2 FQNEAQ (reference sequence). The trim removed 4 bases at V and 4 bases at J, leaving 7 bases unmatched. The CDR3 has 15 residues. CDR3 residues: CASSSGTGEDYEQYV. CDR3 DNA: TGTGCCAGCAGCTCCGGGACAGGGGAGGATTACGAGCAGTACGTC.

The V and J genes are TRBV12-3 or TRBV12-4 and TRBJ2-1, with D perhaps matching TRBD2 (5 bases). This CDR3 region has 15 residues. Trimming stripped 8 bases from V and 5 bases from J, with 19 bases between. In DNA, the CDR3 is TGTGCCAGCGTCCCCGCAGCTAGCACCGACAATGAGCAGTTCTTC. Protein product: CASVPAASTDNEQFF.

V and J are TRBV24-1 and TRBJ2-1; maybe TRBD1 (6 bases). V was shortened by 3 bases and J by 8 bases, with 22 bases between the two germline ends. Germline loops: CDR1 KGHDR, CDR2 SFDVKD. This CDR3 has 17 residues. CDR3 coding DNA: TGTGCCACCAGTGATCTCGGTGATACAGGGACAATCGATGAGCAGTTCTTC. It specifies CATSDLGDTGTIDEQFF.

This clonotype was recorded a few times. CDR3 residues: CASSPPNPWKETQYF. The CDR3 DNA is TGTGCCAGCAGTCCACCTAACCCGTGGAAGGAGACCCAGTACTTC. The chain joins TRBV12-3 or TRBV12-4 to TRBJ2-5; D not certain. The CDR3 extends over 15 amino acids. Deletions cut 5 bases from V and 5 bases from J, with 18 bases between.

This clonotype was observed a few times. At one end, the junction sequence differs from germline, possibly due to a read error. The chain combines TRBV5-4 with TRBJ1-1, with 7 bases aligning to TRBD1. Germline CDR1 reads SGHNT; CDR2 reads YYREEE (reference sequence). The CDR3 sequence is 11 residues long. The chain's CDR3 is CASRGGGGMIF. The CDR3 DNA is TGTGCCAGCAGGGGAGGGGGCGGAATGATCTTT.

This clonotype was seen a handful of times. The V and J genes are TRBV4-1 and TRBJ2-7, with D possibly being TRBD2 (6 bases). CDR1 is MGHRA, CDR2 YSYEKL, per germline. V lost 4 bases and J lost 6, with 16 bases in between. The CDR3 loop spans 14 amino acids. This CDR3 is CASSPDQRAGEQYF. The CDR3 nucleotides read TGCGCCAGCAGCCCTGACCAGCGGGCTGGCGAGCAGTACTTC.

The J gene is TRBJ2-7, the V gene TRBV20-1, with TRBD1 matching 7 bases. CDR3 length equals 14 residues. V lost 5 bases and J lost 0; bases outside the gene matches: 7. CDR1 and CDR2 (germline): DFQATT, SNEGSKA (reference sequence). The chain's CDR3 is CSALDREPSYEQYF. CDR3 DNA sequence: TGCAGTGCTCTTGACAGGGAACCCTCCTACGAGCAGTACTTC.

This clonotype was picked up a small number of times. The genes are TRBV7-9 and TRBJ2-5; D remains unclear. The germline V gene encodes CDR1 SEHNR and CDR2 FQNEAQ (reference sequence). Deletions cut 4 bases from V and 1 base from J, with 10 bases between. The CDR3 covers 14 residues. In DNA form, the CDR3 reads TGTGCCAGCAGCTACCCAAGAACCCAAGAGACCCAGTACTTC. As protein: CASSYPRTQETQYF.

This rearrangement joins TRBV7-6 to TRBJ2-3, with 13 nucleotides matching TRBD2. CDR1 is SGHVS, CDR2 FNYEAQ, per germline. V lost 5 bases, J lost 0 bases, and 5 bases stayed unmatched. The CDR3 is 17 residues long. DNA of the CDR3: TGTGCCAGCAGCGCTGGACTAGCGGGGGCCAGCACAGATACGCAGTATTTT. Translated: CASSAGLAGASTDTQYF.

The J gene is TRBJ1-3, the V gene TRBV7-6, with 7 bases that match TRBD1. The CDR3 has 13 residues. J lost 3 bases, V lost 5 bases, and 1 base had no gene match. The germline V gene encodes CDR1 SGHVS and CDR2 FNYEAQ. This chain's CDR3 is CASSGDSGNTIYF. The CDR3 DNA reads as TGTGCCAGCAGCGGGGACAGTGGAAACACCATATATTTT.

The CDR3 DNA reads TGTGCCAGCACTCTGGGAGGTCGCGGCTACACCTTC. Protein sequence: CASTLGGRGYTF. The V and J genes are TRBV12-3 or TRBV12-4 and TRBJ1-2; D gene uncertain. Trimming took 7 bases from V and 8 from J, leaving 14 bases between them. The CDR3 runs 12 residues.

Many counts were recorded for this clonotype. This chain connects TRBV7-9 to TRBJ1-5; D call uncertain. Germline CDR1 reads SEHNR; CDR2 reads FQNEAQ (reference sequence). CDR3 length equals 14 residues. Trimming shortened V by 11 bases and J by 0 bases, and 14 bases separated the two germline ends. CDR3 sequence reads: CAVSAADSNQPQHF. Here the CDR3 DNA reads TGTGCCGTTAGTGCTGCTGATAGCAATCAGCCCCAGCATTTT.

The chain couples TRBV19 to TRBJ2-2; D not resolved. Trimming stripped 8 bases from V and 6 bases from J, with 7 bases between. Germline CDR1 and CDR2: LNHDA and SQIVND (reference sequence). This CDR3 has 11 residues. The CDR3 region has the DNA TGTGCCAGTCTCCAAGCCGGGGAGCTGTTTTTT. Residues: CASLQAGELFF.

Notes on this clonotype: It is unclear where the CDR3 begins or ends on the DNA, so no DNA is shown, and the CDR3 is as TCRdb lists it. CDR3 region: CASSSSTDYEQYV. The chain is built from TRBV12-3 or TRBV12-4 and TRBJ2-7; no DNA check was done on the table's D call, TRBD1. The CDR3 numbers 13 amino acids, ends counted.

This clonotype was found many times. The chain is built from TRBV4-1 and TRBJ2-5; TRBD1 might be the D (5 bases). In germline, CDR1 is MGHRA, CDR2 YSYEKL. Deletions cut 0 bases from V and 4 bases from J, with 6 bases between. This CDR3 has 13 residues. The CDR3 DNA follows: TGCGCCAGCAGCCAAGATAGGGGAGAGACCCAGTACTTC. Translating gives CASSQDRGETQYF.

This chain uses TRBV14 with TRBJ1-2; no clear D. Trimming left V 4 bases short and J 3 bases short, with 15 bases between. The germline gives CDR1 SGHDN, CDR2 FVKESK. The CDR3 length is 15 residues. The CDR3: CASSLLRDPYYGYTF. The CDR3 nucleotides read TGTGCCAGCAGCCTCCTGAGGGATCCCTACTATGGCTACACCTTC.